The rows below give T cell receptor beta chains drawn from one sample of a study of control samples from healthy donors and cancer patients. The data were produced by immunoSEQ multiplex PCR, yet TCRdb's version contains in-frame clones alone and is incomplete. Of 150,000 to 200,000 clones in the sample, approximately 90% are singletons; the top ten hold 1.1% to 1.5%. The sequenced sample was blood. The receptors derive from a man in his thirties or forties in good health. The CDR3 runs from the conserved cysteine through the conserved F or W. The order of the fields is V gene, CDR3 protein.

>TRBV7-8
CASSSAGTGIGELFF
>TRBV30
CAWSPDSFNQPQHF
>TRBV9
CASSVGTSGGQAKNIQYF
>TRBV30
CAWSVLDSVRSGEQYF
>TRBV29-1
CSATRGAQETQYF
>TRBV4-3
CASSQVFPGDTQYF
>TRBV7-2
CASSHRGSPYEQYF
>TRBV7-3
CASSLTRDTGELFF
>TRBV9
CASSSRGRTEQYF
>TRBV28
CASSLGGDTQYF
>TRBV15
CATGGTSTEAFF
>TRBV7-2
CASSPGTGWRTEAFF
>TRBV30
CAWSVGLASFHDTQYF
>TRBV3-1/TRBV3-2
CASSFRLAGGRTDTQYF
>TRBV19
CASNTKNSGNTIYF
>TRBV19
CASSIIENTNTGELFF
>TRBV11-2
CASRTSGSRKTQYF
>TRBV19
CASSGGGGHQETQYF
>TRBV7-2
CASSLTGYGYTF
>TRBV13
CASSRRGSEQYF
>TRBV6-5
CASSFRDRAEKLFF
>TRBV4-1
CASSQDISGRAEETQYF
>TRBV7-9
CASSLDMEGEQYF
>TRBV19
CASSIEGSSQPQHF
>TRBV4-1
CASSQVGGAFSNQPQHF
>TRBV5-1
CASSLGTGTPGELFF
>TRBV5-1
CASRYGGGHYGYTF
>TRBV9
CASSVAPGLKTEAFF
>TRBV5-1
CASSLDPPVYEQYF
>TRBV3-1/TRBV3-2
CASSQLRPGLAGVTGELFF
>TRBV4-2
CASSLGTIGETQYF
>TRBV11-2
CASSLTGAGSPLHF
>TRBV9
CASSVTESYNSPLHF
>TRBV19
CASSMGLAGGIETQYF
>TRBV4-1
CASSRNLGSTGELFF
>TRBV5-1
CASSLAVAGSSYEQYF
>TRBV5-1
CASSLDARDHNQPQHF
>TRBV15
CANSQWGNSPLHF
>TRBV19
CASYGWDRDYGYTF
>TRBV2
CASTARGLEQPQHF
>TRBV7-8
CASSFRDGRNSPLHF